The source of this TCR beta chain is a study of cytomegalovirus exposure and HLA in healthy donors. CDR1 is SGHVS and CDR2 is FQNEAQ in the germline V gene. This CDR3 has 17 residues. Between the trimmed V and J ends, which lost 5 bases and 2 bases, there was a span of 22 bases. PCR amplification relied on 60 Vbeta primers (plus 13 Jbeta primers). Generated by immunoSEQ multiplex PCR, the TCRdb table keeps only in-frame clones and is missing some. The sample holds about 200,000 clones; around 79% are singletons and the top ten take approximately 2%. This sequence was found in a male donor in good health and CMV-seronegative. What was sequenced was PBMCs. The J gene is TRBJ2-7, the V gene TRBV7-8; tentative D call: TRBD2 (5 bases). The CDR3 region is CASSPSWLGPLAYEQYF. Here the CDR3 DNA reads TGTGCCAGCAGCCCCTCTTGGCTAGGCCCACTAGCCTACGAGCAGTACTTC.